The T cell receptor (beta chain) described here comes from a study of PD-1 blockade in classical Hodgkin lymphoma. The patients all showed relapse after autologous stem cell transplantation, while their brentuximab vedotin exposure varied. Between the trimmed V and J ends, which lost 1 base and 3 bases, there was a span of 18 bases. This CDR3 contains 17 residues. Germline V gene sequence: CDR1 SGHVS, CDR2 FQNEAQ. The protocol was immunoSEQ multiplex PCR, while the TCRdb copy is restricted to in-frame clones and leaves out a portion. The data show about 75,000 clones, just over 90% seen once. This chain uses TRBV7-8 with TRBJ1-2, with D maybe TRBD1 (6 bases). The source of this sequence is a human donor with classical Hodgkin lymphoma. Sequencing was performed on peripheral blood mononuclear cells (PBMCs), taken at baseline. This CDR3 is CASSLGGPRVRDYGYTF. In DNA form, the CDR3 reads TGTGCCAGCAGCTTAGGGGGGCCCAGAGTCCGGGACTATGGCTACACCTTC.